Below, 20 T cell receptor beta chains from the same sample are listed, as sequenced in a study of PD-1 blockade in classical Hodgkin lymphoma (dated by TCRdb to about 2020). Libraries were constructed by the immunoSEQ multiplex PCR assay. The table was pulled from immuneACCESS by TCRdb, which kept in-frame rearrangements only. Such tables lose some clones; where checked, under half of the loss comes from unresolved V genes, and the rest has no known cause. In all, the sample holds roughly 23,000 clones, and 71% of those were seen once. The ten biggest clones cover approximately 15% of the sample. In the paper's terms, the time point label means: cycle 1 day 1 (C1D1), immediately before nivolumab initiation. Every trial patient had relapsed following autologous stem cell transplantation, and prior brentuximab vedotin exposure was what differed among cohorts A, B and C. This material consisted of peripheral blood mononuclear cells (PBMCs), taken at baseline. These receptors came from a human donor with classical Hodgkin lymphoma.

This chain connects TRBV2 to TRBJ2-2; 11 positions match TRBD1. Germline V gene sequence: CDR1 SNHLY, CDR2 FYNNEI. The CDR3 has 15 amino acids. Trimming removed 5 bases from V and 6 bases from J; junction bases left unmatched: 5. CDR3 sequence (DNA): TGTGCCAGCAGTAAAGGGACAGGGGGGGCCGGGGAGCTGTTTTTT. Translated: CASSKGTGGAGELFF.

The rearrangement uses TRBV10-3 and TRBJ2-1; TRBD2 matches at 11 bases. There are 16 residues in the CDR3. Looked up from germline, CDR1 is ENHRY and CDR2 is SYGVKD. The junction had 9 bases not matched to a gene; V was cut back by 6 bases and J by 5 bases. The chain's CDR3 is CAIRSTSGRGDNEQFF. The CDR3 bases are TGTGCCATCAGATCTACTAGCGGGAGAGGGGACAATGAGCAGTTCTTC.

By share of the sample, this clone is medium-sized. The V gene is TRBV28, the J gene TRBJ1-3; 7 bases align to TRBD1. This CDR3 has 14 residues. V gave up 7 bases and J gave up 0 bases; unmatched junction bases: 3. Germline CDR1 MDHEN, CDR2 SYDVKM. The DNA of the CDR3 is TGTGCCAGCAAGAGGGACAGCTCTGGAAACACCATATATTTT. This sequence encodes CASKRDSSGNTIYF.

This rearrangement joins TRBV11-2 to TRBJ2-1; D is unclear. V was cut by 2 bases and J by 12 bases, with 11 bases left in between. The germline V gene has CDR1 SGHAT and CDR2 FQNNGV. This CDR3 region has 12 residues. CDR3 in DNA: TGTGCCAGCAGCTTAACGGGTAAGGGGCAGTTCTTC. This codes for CASSLTGKGQFF.

This clone was seen a few times. V gene TRBV18 combines with J gene TRBJ1-5, with unresolved D. Between the trimmed V and J ends, which lost 2 bases and 1 base, there was a span of 6 bases. The germline gives CDR1 KGHSH, CDR2 LQKENI. The CDR3 runs 14 residues. DNA for the CDR3: TGTGCCAGCTCACCATCGAGGAGCAATCAGCCCCAGCATTTT. This codes for CASSPSRSNQPQHF.

The chain combines TRBV10-3 with TRBJ2-2; D may correspond to TRBD1 or TRBD2 (5 bases each). The V end was cut by 0 bases, the J end by 6 bases, with 5 bases between. The CDR3 length is 13 residues. The germline CDR1 and CDR2 sequences are ENHRY and SYGVKD. The CDR3 DNA reads TGTGCCATCAGTGAGTCGGGGGCCGGGGAGCTGTTTTTT. Protein product: CAISESGAGELFF.

The CDR3 protein is CASSYGTGGHEQYF. CDR3 nucleotide sequence: TGTGCCAGCAGTTACGGGACAGGGGGCCACGAGCAGTACTTC. The chain has TRBV2 and TRBJ2-7, with TRBD1 matching 12 bases. Germline CDR1 SNHLY, CDR2 FYNNEI. The ends lost 5 bases at V and 5 bases at J; junction bases unmatched: 4. The CDR3 contains 14 residues.

As concerns this clone: Mismatch with germline at one junction end may stem from a read error. This chain uses TRBV7-9 with TRBJ2-7, with D perhaps matching TRBD1 (6 bases). This CDR3 is built from 14 residues. In germline, CDR1 is SEHNR, CDR2 FQNEAQ (reference sequence). The CDR3 spells CASSISWGQGEQYF. The CDR3, as DNA: TGTGCTAGCAGCATTAGCTGGGGGCAGGGGGAGCAGTACTTC.

The CDR3 sequence: CASTTGMNTEAFF. CDR3 in DNA: TGCGCCAGCACTACAGGTATGAACACTGAAGCTTTCTTT. This chain links TRBV5-1 with TRBJ1-1; possible D gene TRBD1, 5 bases. Germline CDR1 is SGHRS and CDR2 is YFSETQ. The CDR3 loop spans 13 amino acids. Trimming stripped 6 bases from V and 0 bases from J, with 9 bases between.

This clone was seen a handful of times. The junction departs from the called germline gene at one end, perhaps through a read error. The J gene is TRBJ2-5, the V gene TRBV19; 7 positions agree with TRBD2. The CDR3 totals 15 residues. Germline lookup yields CDR1 LNHDA and CDR2 SQIVND (reference sequence). The CDR3 loop reads CASSVRLAVQGTQYF. The DNA of the CDR3 is TGTGCCAGTAGTGTTCGCCTAGCGGTCCAAGGGACCCAGTACTTC.

The gene calls are TRBV7-3 and TRBJ2-5, with TRBD1 matching over 10 bases. Germline assignment: CDR1 SGHTA and CDR2 FQGTGA. The V and J ends lost 5 bases and 5 bases, in that order; junction bases with no gene match: 8. This CDR3 is built from 15 residues. Written as DNA, the CDR3 is TGTGCCAGCAGCCCCCGGGACAGGGGTTCGGAGACCCAGTACTTC. Protein: CASSPRDRGSETQYF.

The chain couples TRBV28 to TRBJ1-3; 8 bases align to TRBD1. There are 17 residues in the CDR3. V gave up 6 bases and J gave up 0 bases; unmatched junction bases: 10. Germline V gene sequence: CDR1 MDHEN, CDR2 SYDVKM. The CDR3 nucleotides are TGTGCCAGCAGGACAGGGGTGGTCCCTCTCTCTGGAAACACCATATATTTT. Translated: CASRTGVVPLSGNTIYF. The full variable domain, completed using reference TRBV28 and TRBJ1-3, is DVKVTQSSRYLVKRTGEKVFLECVQDMDHENMFWYRQDPGLGLRLIYFSYDVKMKEKGDIPEGYSVSREKKERFSLILESASTNQTSMYLCASRTGVVPLSGNTIYFGEGSWLTVV.

The chain couples TRBV2 to TRBJ2-5; a possible D gene is TRBD2 (6 bases). The V gene lost 11 bases and the J gene lost 7 bases, with 23 bases spanning the gap. The CDR3 runs to 14 residues. Per germline, CDR1 SNHLY and CDR2 FYNNEI. CDR3 nucleotides: TGTGCCTGCGGGACTCGGAGGGTTTTTGGGACCCAGTACTTC. Encoded protein: CACGTRRVFGTQYF. The complete variable domain, with remaining parts taken from reference TRBV2 and TRBJ2-5, reads EPEVTQTPSHQVTQMGQEVILRCVPISNHLYFYWYRQILGQKVEFLVSFYNNEISEKSEIFDDQFSVERPDGSNFTLKIRSTKLEDSAMYFCACGTRRVFGTQYFGPGTRLLVL.

The chain carries TRBV2 and TRBJ2-5; D not certain. The CDR3 covers 12 residues. Trimming shortened V by 7 bases and J by 2 bases, and 8 bases separated the two germline ends. CDR1 and CDR2 from the germline V gene are SNHLY and FYNNEI. CDR3 nucleotides: TGTGCCAGCATTGCGGCGCAAGAGACCCAGTACTTC. This encodes CASIAAQETQYF.

The chain joins TRBV11-2 to TRBJ2-7; 8 nucleotides agree with TRBD1. The CDR3 extends over 15 amino acids. In germline, CDR1 is SGHAT, CDR2 FQNNGV. With 2 bases clipped from V and 1 base from J, the junction kept 4 bases outside the gene matches. CDR3 sequence (DNA): TGTGCCAGCAGCTTATCAGGGGGCCTTTCCTACGAGCAGTACGTC. Translating gives CASSLSGGLSYEQYV.

CDR3 DNA sequence: TGCGCCAGCCGCCGTGGGCAGTCCGGGGGCACTGAAGCTTTCTTT. Residues: CASRRGQSGGTEAFF. The chain links TRBV5-1 to TRBJ1-1; D possibly corresponds to TRBD1 (5 bases). The CDR3 is 15 residues long. Trimming left V 7 bases short and J 4 bases short, with 20 bases between. CDR1 SGHRS and CDR2 YFSETQ come from the germline V gene.

V usage is TRBV5-8 and J usage is TRBJ1-4; weak D call: TRBD1 (5 bases). Germline CDR1 is SGHTS and CDR2 is YDEGEE. The CDR3 runs to 15 residues. V lost 0 bases to trimming and J lost 4 bases, with 10 bases between them. CDR3 nucleotides: TGTGCCAGCAGCTTGGTCGGGACCCTTAATGAAAAACTGTTTTTT. This sequence encodes CASSLVGTLNEKLFF.

The chain uses TRBV6-5 and TRBJ2-2; D call uncertain. Between the trimmed V and J ends, which lost 3 bases and 0 bases, there was a span of 11 bases. The CDR3 loop spans 16 amino acids. CDR1 MNHEY and CDR2 SVGAGI come from the germline V gene. The CDR3 region is CASSYLRPSNTGELFF. The CDR3 DNA reads as TGTGCCAGCAGTTATCTCCGGCCCTCGAACACCGGGGAGCTGTTTTTT.

Concerning this clone: The junction departs from germline at one end; a sequencing error may be responsible. This chain links TRBV30 with TRBJ2-7; D unclear. Germline-derived CDR1 and CDR2 are GTSNPN and SVGIG (reference sequence). The CDR3 contains 11 residues. DNA for the CDR3: TGTGCCTGGAGTGTGGCCTACGGGCAGTACTTC. It specifies CAWSVAYGQYF.

Worth noting for this clone: Other DNA variants within this sample encode the same CDR3. The chain is built from TRBV5-6 and TRBJ2-7, with D possibly matching TRBD1 (5 bases). The germline V and J ends were trimmed by 2 bases and 2 bases, with 8 bases remaining between them. The CDR3 is made up of 13 amino acids. Germline V gene lookup returns CDR1 SGHDT and CDR2 YYEEEE. This CDR3 is CASSFTGAYEQYV. In DNA, the CDR3 is TGTGCCAGCAGCTTCACAGGAGCCTACGAGCAGTACGTC.